This record covers a single T cell receptor beta chain. Its antigen remains unknown. The germline V and J ends were trimmed by 7 bases and 2 bases, with 10 bases remaining between them. CDR1 is MNHNS, CDR2 SASEGT, per germline. This CDR3 region has 13 residues. The data belong to a study of tumor-infiltrating lymphocytes in primary liver carcinoma. For the study at large: Resection treated the patients' primary liver carcinoma.

Germline DNA was also extracted, and blood RNA was taken from unsorted whole blood. A constant-region primer primed TCR beta cDNA synthesis from 450 to 550 ng of total RNA. It was through three nested multiplex PCR rounds of slightly modified ARM-PCR that TCR beta libraries arose. TRBV1-TRBV30 forward primers paired with a C-beta reverse primer were used in the first two PCR rounds, which ran around 10 cycles each. One entry per CDR3 protein results from TCRdb running MiXCR on the multiplex PCR reads. The sample records 300,000 to 350,000 distinct CDR3 sequences, about 50% being singletons. Broader study findings: Tumor tissue displayed a significantly greater top-250-clone fraction than blood (p = 0.039).

Sequencing used peripheral blood. The V and J genes are TRBV6-1 and TRBJ2-3; D might be TRBD1 (5 bases). The receptor comes from a woman in her twenties or thirties with primary liver carcinoma and hepatitis B virus infection. CDR3 region: CASTGAYTDTQYF. The DNA of the CDR3 is TGTGCCAGCACTGGGGCTTACACAGATACGCAGTATTTT.